This T cell receptor (beta chain) was obtained from a study of T cell clones after liver transplantation (dated by TCRdb to between 2019 and 2020). Some background on the complete study: ITN030ST, the source of the samples, was a randomized trial that attempted immunosuppression withdrawal within 2 years of liver transplantation. Donor-reactive T cell clones were identified using TCRbeta sequencing after a pre-transplant mixed lymphocyte reaction and were then followed in post-transplant blood. Third party-reactive TCRbeta sequences were also identified from pre-transplant MLRs to serve as an antigen-independent comparator for donor-reactive sequences. Of the eight recipients, three were HCV-positive, while the remaining recipients had been transplanted for non-autoimmune, non-viral indications. The subjects received no induction therapy and were kept on standard immunosuppression until randomization at 12-24 months post-transplant. Tolerance was defined as complete withdrawal of immunosuppression for at least one year without a rise in liver enzymes beyond twice the upper limit of normal. Blood samples were collected pre-transplant, then pre-randomization ahead of withdrawal, and finally post-randomization once withdrawal had either been completed or failed. A cohort of 8 liver transplant recipients was studied, of whom 3 were classified as tolerant and 5 as non-tolerant. Broader findings and caveats from the paper: Donor-reactive sequences declined more than third party-reactive ones, suggesting partial antigen-specific deletion unrelated to withdrawal success. Because allograft tissue specimens were not available, migration of donor-reactive T cells into the graft, rather than deletion, may have occurred. After accounting for repertoire turnover, donor-reactive detection was significantly reduced in 7 of 8 subjects for CD4 and 8 of 8 for CD8. Because of small, heterogeneous patient numbers and non-standardized post-transplant time points, the conclusions were only preliminary. In a couple of subjects, low numbers of available donor cells limited the measurable donor-reactive repertoire. In 5 of 8 subjects, circulating donor-reactive CD4 TCRbeta sequences decreased significantly after transplant, regardless of tolerance or HCV status.

High-throughput TCRbeta CDR3 sequencing of frozen genomic DNA was performed by immunoSEQ, with PCR amplification, mapping, bias correction and internal controls included. The paper's data handling went like this. Productive rearrangements were retained, and unique TCRbeta sequences were defined by the CDR3 nucleotide sequence together with the V and J gene. A sequence counted as donor-reactive only if the sequence showed at least 5-fold expansion in CFSE-low cells compared with unstimulated pre-transplant cells and had a frequency of at least 0.01%. Minimum frequency thresholds were set for each subject on the basis of the unstimulated sample with the lowest template count, so that a detection power of at least 90% was ensured. Jensen-Shannon divergence between the top 1000 TCRbeta sequences after and before transplant was used to measure repertoire turnover. Two-sided Fisher's exact tests were used to test for changes in the detection of donor-reactive sequences. Entries here come from immuneACCESS through TCRdb and include only in-frame sequences with V and J called. Some clones fail to appear in such tables; in the studies checked, an unresolved V gene covers under half of the shortfall, and the cause of the remainder is unknown. The V and J calls and clone size were taken over from that table, and D and trimming were inferred from the DNA. Present in this sample are fewer than 25,000 clones, over 70% of which were seen just once. The ten largest make up under 15% of the sample.

Details on this clone: Its target antigen remains unknown. Base qualities are not provided; no much larger clone lies one nucleotide away.

The sample's time point, from its label and the paper: pre-transplant. Unstimulated PBMCs, after thawing, were stained for CD3, CD4 and CD8 and then FACS-sorted into CD3+CD4+ and CD3+CD8+ populations. All 8 studied subjects were randomized to withdrawal of immunosuppression. Genomic DNA was isolated with the Qiagen DNeasy Blood and Tissue Kit. There are 18 amino acids in the CDR3, from cysteine to phenylalanine inclusive. The DNA shown is the 54-base CDR3, in frame from base 1. The germline V gene (reference sequence) yields LNHDA for CDR1 and SQIVND for CDR2. V is shortened by 4 bases, J by 3 bases, and the region joining them spans 22 bases.

The sample was CD8+ T cells from blood, taken before liver transplant. The rearrangement combines TRBV19 with TRBJ2-1; the D gene assignment is ambiguous. The receptor comes from a human donor who received a liver transplant. The DNA sequence is as follows: TGTGCCAGTAGTAGATCCGAGGAACTCGTCGATTTCTACAATGAGCAGTTCTTC. The encoded protein is CASSRSEELVDFYNEQFF.